This T cell receptor beta chain was retrieved from a study of blood T cell repertoires in COVID-19. Study background: Acute-phase and convalescent COVID-19 samples originated in the United States, Italy and Spain.

The CDR3 runs 16 residues. Deletions cut 0 bases from V and 10 bases from J, with 17 bases between. Germline V CDR1 and CDR2: SGHRS, YFSETQ. Using immunoSEQ multiplex PCR, the repertoire was profiled, and TCRdb retains in-frame clones only, with some absent. The sample lists roughly 260,000 clones; approximately 91% were seen once. The chain links TRBV5-1 to TRBJ1-6; D gene uncertain. The sequenced sample consisted of peripheral blood. The TCR was taken from a woman in her twenties or thirties with COVID-19, enrolled during active disease. The CDR3 coding sequence is TGCGCCAGCAGCTTGGTCGGTCTCCCCAAGCAATCACCCCTCCACTTT. It yields the protein CASSLVGLPKQSPLHF.